This TCR beta chain is drawn from a study of blood T cell repertoires in COVID-19. About the study: Both acute and convalescent COVID-19 samples were obtained from the United States, Italy and Spain.

V lost 5 bases and J 5 bases, leaving 13 bases between the germline ends. Germline V gene data show CDR1 as MNHEY and CDR2 as SVGAGI. The CDR3 sequence is 14 residues long. Profiling relied on immunoSEQ multiplex PCR, and the TCRdb table lists in-frame clones only, not all of them. This sample has around 250,000 clones; about four fifths occur once, and the top ten carry 3.4%. Enrolled through a virtual design, the participants were between 18 and 89 years of age and came from approximately 25 US areas. The chain recombines TRBV6-5 with TRBJ1-5; D might be TRBD1 (6 bases). The clonotype was recovered from a man in his fifties who had recovered from COVID-19. The material sequenced was PBMCs or T cells enriched from blood (not recorded which). CDR3 protein: CASSTKQGYQPQHF. The DNA of the CDR3 is TGTGCCAGCAGTACTAAACAGGGCTATCAGCCCCAGCATTTT.